This T cell receptor beta chain was sequenced for a study of identifying expanded T cells in peripheral blood (dated by TCRdb to the late 2010s). A note on the overall study: Four technical replicates, made by sequencing separate aliquots from the same pool of genomic DNA, were compared pairwise.

Comments on this clone: Its antigen is still unknown. Base-call qualities are not available, and no considerably larger clone is one nucleotide away.

The CDR3 contains 15 residues, cysteine and phenylalanine counted. The retained sequence is limited to the CDR3, 45 bases, with the frame set at the first base. V loses 4 bases, J loses 1 base, and the germline ends lie 12 bases apart. CDR1 SGHKS and CDR2 YYEKEE were looked up in the germline V gene (reference sequence). TCRbeta CDR3 regions were profiled by bias-controlled multiplex PCR amplification of genomic DNA with the immunoSEQ Assay. From the authors' description of their analysis: To quantify the absolute abundance of each unique TCRbeta CDR3 region, the sequences were collapsed and filtered. Two models were used to test differential abundance: a binomial model (Fisher-equivalent) and a beta-binomial model that adds time-dependent variance fitted from healthy donors. Any clone with fewer than 5 combined templates was excluded, and a clone was called differentially abundant if its Benjamini-Hochberg FDR was below 0.01. Using the form v = (b*log(k)+a)^2, the beta-binomial variance was modeled as a function of the total template count across the two samples. TCRdb retrieved this table from immuneACCESS and kept in-frame rearrangements only. Not all clones are present; in checked studies, unresolved V genes account for under half, and no reason is known for the remainder. The V and J calls and clone size are taken from that table; D and trimming were inferred from the DNA. For this sample the table gives some 78,000 clones, of which around 84% were detected only once. Of the sample, about 19% falls within the top ten clones.

During the collection period, no immune events, such as infections, were documented for the healthy donors. To calibrate time-dependent variance in a beta-binomial model of T-cell clone differential abundance, blood repertoires from healthy donors were used as a training cohort. The training cohort included approximately 10 healthy donors, of whom 3 were female and 7 were male. On average the donors were approximately 40 years old, and their ages spanned about 25 to 64 years. Obtained from a commercial supplier, whole blood was collected from each healthy donor at three time points set two weeks apart. For immunosequencing, genomic DNA was extracted from unsorted whole blood. Study-wide conclusions, independent of this receptor: Between technical replicates the binomial model flagged 0.9 to 1.5 differentially abundant clones, whereas over approximately two weeks the binomial model flagged about 15 and over approximately four weeks 19 to 20. The authors expected biological variance in healthy repertoires might increase further over much longer intervals such as months to years. For all healthy donors, the variance in clone template counts between roughly 2-week samples rose significantly as total template count increased. Across all healthy-donor time intervals, the beta-binomial model significantly cut both the number of clones called differentially abundant and the false-positive rate.

The sequence joins TRBV5-5 to TRBJ1-5; matching of 5 bases hints at TRBD1 as the D gene. The receptor was isolated from a person aged 18-69 years in good health. The sequencing sample was made of blood. This receptor carries the CDR3 CASSPWGGSNQPQHF. The DNA sequence is TGTGCCAGCAGCCCCTGGGGGGGGAGCAATCAGCCCCAGCATTTT.